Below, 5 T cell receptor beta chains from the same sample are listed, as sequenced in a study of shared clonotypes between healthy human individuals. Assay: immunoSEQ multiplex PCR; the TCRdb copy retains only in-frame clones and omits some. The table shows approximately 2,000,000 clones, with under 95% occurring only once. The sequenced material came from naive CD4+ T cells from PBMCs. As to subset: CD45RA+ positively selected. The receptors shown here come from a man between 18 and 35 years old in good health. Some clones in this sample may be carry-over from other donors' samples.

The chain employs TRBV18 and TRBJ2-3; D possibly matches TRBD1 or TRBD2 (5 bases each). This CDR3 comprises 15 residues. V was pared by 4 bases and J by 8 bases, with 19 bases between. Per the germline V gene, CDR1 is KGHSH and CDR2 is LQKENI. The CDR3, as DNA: TGTGCCAGCTCACGCGACAGCTCAGCAGGGAGTACGCAGTATTTT. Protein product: CASSRDSSAGSTQYF.

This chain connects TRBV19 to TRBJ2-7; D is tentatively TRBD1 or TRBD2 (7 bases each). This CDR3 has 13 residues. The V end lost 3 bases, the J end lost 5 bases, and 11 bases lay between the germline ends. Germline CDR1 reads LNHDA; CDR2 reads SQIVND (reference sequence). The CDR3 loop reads CASSMGGGNEQYF. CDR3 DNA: TGTGCCAGTAGTATGGGAGGGGGCAACGAGCAGTACTTC.

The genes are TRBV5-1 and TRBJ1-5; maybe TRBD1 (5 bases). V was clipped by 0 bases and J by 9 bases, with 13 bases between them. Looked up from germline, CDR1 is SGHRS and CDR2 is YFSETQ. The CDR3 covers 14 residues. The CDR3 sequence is CASSLGGSASPQHF. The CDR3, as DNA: TGCGCCAGCAGCTTGGGGGGGTCGGCCTCGCCCCAGCATTTT. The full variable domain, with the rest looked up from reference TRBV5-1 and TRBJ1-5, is KAGVTQTPRYLIKTRGQQVTLSCSPISGHRSVSWYQQTPGQGLQFLFEYFSETQRNKGNFPGRFSGRQFSNSRSEMNVSTLELGDSALYLCASSLGGSASPQHFGDGTRLSIL.

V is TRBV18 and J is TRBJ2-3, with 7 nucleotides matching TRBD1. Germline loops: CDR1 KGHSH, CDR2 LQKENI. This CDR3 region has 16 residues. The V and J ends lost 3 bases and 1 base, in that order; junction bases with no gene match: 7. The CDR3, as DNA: TGTGCCAGCTCACCCCCGACAGGGCGCGGCACAGATACGCAGTATTTT. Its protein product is CASSPPTGRGTDTQYF.

The CDR3 sequence: CASSLGTSGSRYEQYF. CDR3 in DNA: TGTGCCAGCAGTTTAGGGACTAGCGGGAGTAGATACGAGCAGTACTTC. The chain couples TRBV28 to TRBJ2-7, with 14 bases fitting TRBD2. This CDR3 has 16 residues. The trim removed 2 bases at V and 4 bases at J, leaving 4 bases unmatched. Germline V gene sequence: CDR1 MDHEN, CDR2 SYDVKM.